This is a list of T cell receptor beta chains from one sample in a study of OX40 agonist ivuxolimab in advanced cancers. Using immunoSEQ multiplex PCR, the repertoire was profiled, and TCRdb retains in-frame clones only, with some absent. The sample gives 70,000 to 80,000 clones, about nine tenths of which show up once; approximately 1.3% is in the top ten. This specimen consisted of CD4+ or CD8+ T cells sorted from blood, obtained in a trial of the OX40 agonist ivuxolimab. Receptors were obtained from an adult with an advanced solid tumor such as melanoma, head and neck, liver or kidney cancer. CDR3s include the opening cysteine and the closing phenylalanine or tryptophan. The size field is filled for only some rows; it gives once, few, many or a size class.

J gene | clone size | V gene | CDR3 protein
TRBJ1-4 | once | TRBV2 | CASRTGTLLDEKLFF
TRBJ1-2 | NA | TRBV30 | CAWSVHGTEGYTF
TRBJ1-5 | NA | TRBV18 | CASSSGGSNQPQHF
TRBJ2-4 | NA | TRBV28 | CASSLLGGPTAKNIQYF
TRBJ1-1 | once | TRBV5-4 | CASSSQGAQGTEAFF
TRBJ2-7 | NA | TRBV10-3 | CATTEGGYEQYF
TRBJ2-7 | NA | TRBV5-1 | CASSPSGGTGVTYEQYF
TRBJ1-1 | once | TRBV29-1 | CSVGGLRGNTEAFF
TRBJ2-3 | NA | TRBV5-1 | CASSLDPPTDTQYF
TRBJ2-1 | once | TRBV5-1 | CASSLQGVASYNEQFF
NA | NA | TRBV11-2 | CASSFDRKYPEQYF
TRBJ2-3 | NA | TRBV6-1 | CASIAGATDTQYF
TRBJ2-1 | NA | TRBV7-3 | CASSFTGQVANEQFF
TRBJ1-3 | NA | TRBV4-1 | CASSQAGADGNTIYF
TRBJ1-5 | once | TRBV19 | CASSPNPGGSNQPQHF
TRBJ1-1 | NA | TRBV6-5 | CASSQGTEAFF
TRBJ2-2 | NA | TRBV14 | CASSRSGGRTGELFF
TRBJ2-3 | NA | TRBV19 | CASRAGHRLFTDTQYF
TRBJ1-1 | NA | TRBV7-9 | CASSLEANTEAFF
TRBJ1-5 | NA | TRBV2 | CASTGPYSNQPQHF
TRBJ2-2 | NA | TRBV4-2 | CASSLLGPSRELFF
TRBJ2-1 | NA | TRBV29-1 | CSVYTGFLGQFF
TRBJ1-1 | NA | TRBV18 | CASSPPKSRNTEAFF
TRBJ1-1 | NA | TRBV19 | CASSREGLNTEAFF
TRBJ1-6 | NA | TRBV7-6 | CASSLAGANSPLHF
TRBJ2-3 | NA | TRBV27 | CASSFTAGGDTDTQYF